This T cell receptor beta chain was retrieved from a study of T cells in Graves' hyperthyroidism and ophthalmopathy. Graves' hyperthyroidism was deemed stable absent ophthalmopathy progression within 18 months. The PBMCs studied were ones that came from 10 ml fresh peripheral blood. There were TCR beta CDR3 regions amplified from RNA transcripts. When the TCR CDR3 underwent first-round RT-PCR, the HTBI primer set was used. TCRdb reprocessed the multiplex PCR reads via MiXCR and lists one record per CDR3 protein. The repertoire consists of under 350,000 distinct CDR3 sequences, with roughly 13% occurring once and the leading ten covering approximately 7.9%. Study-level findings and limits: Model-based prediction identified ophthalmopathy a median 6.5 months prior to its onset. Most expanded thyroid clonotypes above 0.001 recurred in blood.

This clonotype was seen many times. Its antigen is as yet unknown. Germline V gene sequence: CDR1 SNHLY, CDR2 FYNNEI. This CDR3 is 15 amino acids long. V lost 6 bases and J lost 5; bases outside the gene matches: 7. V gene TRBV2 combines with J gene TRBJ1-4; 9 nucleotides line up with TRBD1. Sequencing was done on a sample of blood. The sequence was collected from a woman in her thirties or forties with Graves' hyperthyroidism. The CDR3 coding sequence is TGTGCCAGCAGCCCGGACGGGACAGGGAATGAAAAACTGTTTTTT. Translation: CASSPDGTGNEKLFF.